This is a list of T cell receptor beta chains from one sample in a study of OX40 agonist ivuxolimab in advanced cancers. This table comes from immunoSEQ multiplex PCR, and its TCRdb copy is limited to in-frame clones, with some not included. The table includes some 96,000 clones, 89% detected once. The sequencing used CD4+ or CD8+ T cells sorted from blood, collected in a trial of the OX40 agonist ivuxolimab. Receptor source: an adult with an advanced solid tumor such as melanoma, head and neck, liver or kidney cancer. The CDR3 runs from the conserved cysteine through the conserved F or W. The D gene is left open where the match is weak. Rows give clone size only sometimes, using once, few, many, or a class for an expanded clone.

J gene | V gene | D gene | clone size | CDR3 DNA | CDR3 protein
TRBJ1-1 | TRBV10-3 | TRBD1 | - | TGTGCCACCAGACGTGCGACAGGGGGTGCCACTGAAGCTTTCTTT | CATRRATGGATEAFF
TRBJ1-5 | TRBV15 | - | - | TGTGCCACCAGCTGGGACATTAGCAATCAGCCCCAGCATTTT | CATSWDISNQPQHF
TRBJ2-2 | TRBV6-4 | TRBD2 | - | TGTGCCAGCAGCCGACTAGCGGGAGATTTAAACACCGGGGAGCTGTTTTTT | CASSRLAGDLNTGELFF
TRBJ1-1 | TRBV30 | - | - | TGTGCCTGGAGTATCGCCTTGTGGACTGAAGCTTTCTTT | CAWSIALWTEAFF
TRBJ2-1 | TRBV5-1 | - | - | TGCGCCAGCAGCTTGGTGTTGCGGCAAATCAACAATGAGCAGTTCTTC | CASSLVLRQINNEQFF
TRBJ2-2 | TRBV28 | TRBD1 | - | TGTGCCAGCAGCCCAAGAAGGACAGGGACCGGCGCCGGGGAGCTGTTTTTT | CASSPRRTGTGAGELFF
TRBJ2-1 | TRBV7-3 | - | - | TGTGCCAGCAGCGTAGGAGGCCGCGTACCTTCCTACAATGAGCAGTTCTTC | CASSVGGRVPSYNEQFF
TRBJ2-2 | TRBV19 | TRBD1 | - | TGTGCCAGTAGTGGACAGGGACGTGGGGAGCTGTTTTTT | CASSGQGRGELFF
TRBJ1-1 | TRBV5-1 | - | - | TGCGCCAGCAGCTCGGGACGTCCTGAAGCTTTCTTT | CASSSGRPEAFF
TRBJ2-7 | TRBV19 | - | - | TGTGCCAGTAGTATACCAGGGACCCACTACGAGCAGTACTTC | CASSIPGTHYEQYF
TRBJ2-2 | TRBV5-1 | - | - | TGCGCCAGCAGTTGGGGTCCATCCTCCGGGGAGCTGTTTTTT | CASSWGPSSGELFF
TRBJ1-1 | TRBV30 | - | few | TGTGCCTGGAGTGTACGAGGAGAAAACACTGAAGCTTTCTTT | CAWSVRGENTEAFF
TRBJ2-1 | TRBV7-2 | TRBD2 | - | TGTGCCAGCAGCTATAGCGGGGGGGCCCCCTACAATGAGCAGTTCTTC | CASSYSGGAPYNEQFF
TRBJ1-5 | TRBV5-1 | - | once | TGCGCCAGCAGCTTGGCCGGCTTTTCGCCCCAGCATTTT | CASSLAGFSPQHF
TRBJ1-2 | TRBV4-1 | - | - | TGCGCCAGCAGCCAACCTCAGACAGGACACTATGGCTACACCTTC | CASSQPQTGHYGYTF
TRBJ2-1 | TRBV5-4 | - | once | TGTGCCAGCAGCTTGGTTAACCCGGACGATGAGCAGTTCTTC | CASSLVNPDDEQFF
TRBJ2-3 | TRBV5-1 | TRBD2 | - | TGCGCCAGCAGCTTAGAACTAGCGACCGGGAAGTATTTT | CASSLELATGKYF
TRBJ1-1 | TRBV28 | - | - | TGTGCCAGCAGTTTATTCGCCCCCGGCGGGGTCGCGGAAGCTTTCTTT | CASSLFAPGGVAEAFF
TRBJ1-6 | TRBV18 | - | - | TGTGCCAGCTCACCATGGGGGTCAGGGTATGAACCCCTCCACTTT | CASSPWGSGYEPLHF
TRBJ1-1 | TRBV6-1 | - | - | TGTGCCAGCAGTATCCGACAGGAGAACACTGAAGCTTTCTTT | CASSIRQENTEAFF
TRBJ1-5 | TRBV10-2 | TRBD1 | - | TGCGCCAGCAGGGACAGGGGGAATCAGCCCCAGCATTTT | CASRDRGNQPQHF
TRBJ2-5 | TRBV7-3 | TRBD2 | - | TGTGCCAGCGCGCTAGCGGCAGAAGAGACCCAGTACTTC | CASALAAEETQYF
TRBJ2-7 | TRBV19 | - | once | TGTGCCAGTAGTATCGCCGATTCCTACGAGCAGTACTTC | CASSIADSYEQYF
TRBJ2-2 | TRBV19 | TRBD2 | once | TGTGCCGGTCGGCTGAGCGGGAGGAAGGGGACCGGGGAGCTGTTTTTT | CAGRLSGRKGTGELFF
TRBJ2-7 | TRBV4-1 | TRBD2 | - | TGCGCCAGCAGCCAAGATGGTAGCGGGGGGTCTTACGAGCAGTACTTC | CASSQDGSGGSYEQYF
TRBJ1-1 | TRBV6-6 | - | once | TGTGCCAGCAGTTACTCAAAGGGTTCTGAAGCTTTCTTT | CASSYSKGSEAFF
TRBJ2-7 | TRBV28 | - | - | TGTGCCAGCAGTCCGTCCGGGACCTACGAGCAGTACTTC | CASSPSGTYEQYF
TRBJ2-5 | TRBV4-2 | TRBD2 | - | TGTGCCAGCAGCCGACCGGGACTAGCGGGAGGACGACAAGAGACCCAGTACTTC | CASSRPGLAGGRQETQYF
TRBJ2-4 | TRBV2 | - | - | TGTGCCAGCAGTGTGAGGGATGGGGTTAACATTCAGTACTTC | CASSVRDGVNIQYF
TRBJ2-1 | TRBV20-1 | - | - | TGCAGTGCCGCGGCGTATGAGCAGTTCTTC | CSAAAYEQFF
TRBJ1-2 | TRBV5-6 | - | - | TGTGCCAGCAGCCTAGATAGCACAGTCTATGGCTACACCTTC | CASSLDSTVYGYTF
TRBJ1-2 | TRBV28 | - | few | TGTGCCAGCAGTGACTCACAGGGATGGTCGGCTAACTATGGCTACACCTTC | CASSDSQGWSANYGYTF
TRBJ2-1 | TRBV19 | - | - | TGTGCCAGTAGTCCCAGGGGGGGGACGGACAATGAGCAGTTCTTC | CASSPRGGTDNEQFF
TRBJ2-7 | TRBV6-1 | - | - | TGTGCCAGCAGTAGCCTCGTTAGAGAGCAGTACTTC | CASSSLVREQYF
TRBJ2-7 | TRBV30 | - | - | TGTGCCTGGAGCGGCCTCTACGAGCAGTACTTC | CAWSGLYEQYF
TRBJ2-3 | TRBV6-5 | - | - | TGTGCCAGCAGCCAGCGCGGGCTAGGGGCAGATACGCAGTATTTT | CASSQRGLGADTQYF
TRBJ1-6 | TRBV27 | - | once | TGTGCCAGCAGTTTATACGGACCGAGGAGCTCCTATAATTCACCCCTCCACTTT | CASSLYGPRSSYNSPLHF
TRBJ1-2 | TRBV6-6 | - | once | TGTGCCAGCAGTTCGGACACAAAGGATGGCTACACCTTC | CASSSDTKDGYTF
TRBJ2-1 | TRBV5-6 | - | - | TGTGCCAGCAGTTTCCTGGGCTCCAATGAGCAGTTCTTC | CASSFLGSNEQFF
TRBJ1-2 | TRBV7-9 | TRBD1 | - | TGTGCCAGCAGCTTCGGGGACAGGGGACATGGCTACACCTTC | CASSFGDRGHGYTF
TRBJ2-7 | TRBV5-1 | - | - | TGCGCCAGCCAATCAGGGGTTCACGAGCAGTACTTC | CASQSGVHEQYF
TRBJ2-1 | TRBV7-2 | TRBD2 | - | TGTGCCAGCAGCTTAGTGTGGCGGGGGGGCTACAATGAGCAGTTCTTC | CASSLVWRGGYNEQFF
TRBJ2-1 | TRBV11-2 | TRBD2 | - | TGTGCCAGCAGACCACTAGCGGCCAATGAGCAGTTCTTC | CASRPLAANEQFF
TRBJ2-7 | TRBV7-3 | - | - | TGTGCCAGCAGCTCATCCGGCAGGGCAGGGCGGCACGAGCAGTACTTC | CASSSSGRAGRHEQYF
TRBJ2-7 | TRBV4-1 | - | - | TGCGCCAGCAGCCAAGTTGCAGGCCTAAGCTCCTACGAGCAGTACTTC | CASSQVAGLSSYEQYF
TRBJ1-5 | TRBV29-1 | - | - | TGCAGCGTTGCCCAGGGGAGCAATCAGCCCCAGCATTTT | CSVAQGSNQPQHF
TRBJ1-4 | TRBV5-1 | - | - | TGCGCCAGCAGCTTGGGGGTCTCCCTTAGACGGGAAAAACTGTTTTTT | CASSLGVSLRREKLFF
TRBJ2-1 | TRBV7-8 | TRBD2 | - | TGTGCCAGCAGCTTAGTTAGCGGGAGCTACAATGAGCAGTTCTTC | CASSLVSGSYNEQFF
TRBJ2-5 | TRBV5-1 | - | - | TGCGCCAGCAGCTTGGGGGGGGCACTCCAAGAGACCCAGTACTTC | CASSLGGALQETQYF
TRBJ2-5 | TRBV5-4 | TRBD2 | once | TGTGCCAGCAGCCTAGCGGGGAGACAAGAGACCCAGTACTTC | CASSLAGRQETQYF
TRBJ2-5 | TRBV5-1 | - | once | TGCGCCAGCAGCTTGAATAGTGCACATGAGACCCAGTACTTC | CASSLNSAHETQYF
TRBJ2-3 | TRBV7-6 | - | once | TGTGCCAGCGTCGCGACCAGCATTGGAGATACGCAGTATTTT | CASVATSIGDTQYF
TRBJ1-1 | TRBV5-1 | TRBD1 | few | TGCGCCAGCAGATTACCGGGACAGGGGGGCACTGAAGCTTTCTTT | CASRLPGQGGTEAFF